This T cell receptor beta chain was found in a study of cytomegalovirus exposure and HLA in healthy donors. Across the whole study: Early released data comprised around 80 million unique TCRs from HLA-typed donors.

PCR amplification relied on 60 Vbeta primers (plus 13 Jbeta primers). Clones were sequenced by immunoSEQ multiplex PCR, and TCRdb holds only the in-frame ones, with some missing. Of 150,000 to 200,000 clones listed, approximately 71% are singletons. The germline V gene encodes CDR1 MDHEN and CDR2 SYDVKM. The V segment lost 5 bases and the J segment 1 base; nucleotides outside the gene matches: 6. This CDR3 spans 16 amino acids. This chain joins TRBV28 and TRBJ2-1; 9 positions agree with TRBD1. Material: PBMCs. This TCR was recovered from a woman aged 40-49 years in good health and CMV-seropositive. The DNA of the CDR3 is TGTGCCAGCAGTCCCCAGGGACAGGGATCCTACAATGAGCAGTTCTTC. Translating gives CASSPQGQGSYNEQFF.